This is a list of T cell receptor beta chains from one sample in a study of cytomegalovirus exposure and HLA in healthy donors. Libraries were prepared by immunoSEQ multiplex PCR; TCRdb keeps only in-frame clonotypes and omits some of them. The sample gives 90,000 to 130,000 clones, roughly 84% of which show up once; more than 2.5% is in the top ten. Material: PBMCs. These receptors were collected from a woman aged 18-29 years in good health and CMV-seronegative. Each CDR3 is given with its conserved first and last residue. A D gene is named only where the DNA matches it firmly. Some rows mark clone size as missing; the rest say once, few, many or name a class of expanded clone.

NA	TRBJ1-2	few	TRBV27	TGTGCCAGCAGCCCGCGGGGGGCGGGCTATGGCTACACCTTC	CASSPRGAGYGYTF
NA	TRBJ2-3	NA	TRBV7-3	TGTGCCAGCAGCTCATACAGGGAAGATACGCAGTATTTT	CASSSYREDTQYF
TRBD2	TRBJ2-3	NA	TRBV9	TGTGCCAGCAGCGGACTCCTAGCGGAGAGCACAGATACGCAGTATTTT	CASSGLLAESTDTQYF
TRBD1	TRBJ1-2	once	TRBV6-5	TGTGCCAGCAGGGGGAAGGACAGGGGAAGGCATGGCTACACCTTC	CASRGKDRGRHGYTF
NA	TRBJ1-1	once	TRBV25-1	TGTGCCAGCAGTGACCGGGTTGGCGGACAAGGAAGGACTGAAGCTTTCTTT	CASSDRVGGQGRTEAFF
NA	TRBJ2-1	NA	TRBV10-2	TGCGCCAGCAGCCCGCCTTATGGAGGGGCTGAGCAGTTCTTC	CASSPPYGGAEQFF
NA	TRBJ1-4	NA	TRBV13	TGTGCCAGCAGCTCCTCAGGGGCGGCTAATGAAAAACTGTTTTTT	CASSSSGAANEKLFF
TRBD2	TRBJ2-3	NA	TRBV9	TGTGCCAGCAGCGTACAGACTAGCGGGGGCACAGATACGCAGTATTTT	CASSVQTSGGTDTQYF
NA	TRBJ1-3	once	TRBV9	TGTGCCAGCAGCGACGGACATAACGGAAACACCATATATTTT	CASSDGHNGNTIYF
TRBD2	TRBJ2-7	few	TRBV4-2	TGTGCCAGCAGCCAATTCCTAGCGGAGGCCTACGAGCAGTACTTC	CASSQFLAEAYEQYF
NA	TRBJ2-7	NA	TRBV7-3	TGTGCCAGCAGCGCTCCCTCGACAGGGAGGCACTACGAGCAGTACTTC	CASSAPSTGRHYEQYF
NA	TRBJ1-3	NA	TRBV18	TGTGCCAGCTCTCCCGGTGTCGGCTCTGGAAACACCATATATTTT	CASSPGVGSGNTIYF
TRBD1	TRBJ2-7	NA	TRBV10-3	TGTGCCCCTCGGGACAGACCGAAAAGATACGAGCAGTACTTC	CAPRDRPKRYEQYF
NA	TRBJ1-1	NA	TRBV7-9	TGTGCCAGCAGCGACCACGGGGGGCTAGGCACTGAAGCTTTCTTT	CASSDHGGLGTEAFF
NA	TRBJ2-7	few	TRBV30	TGTGCCTGGAGTGTTCTGGGGGCCGCCTACGAGCAGTACTTC	CAWSVLGAAYEQYF
TRBD1	TRBJ2-6	NA	TRBV29-1	TGCAGCGTACTACAGGGGAGAGGTGGGGCCAACGTCCTGACTTTC	CSVLQGRGGANVLTF
NA	TRBJ1-4	NA	TRBV5-6	TGTGCCAGCAGCTTGGGGGGGCGTTATGAAAAACTGTTTTTT	CASSLGGRYEKLFF
NA	TRBJ2-2	few	TRBV6-1	TGTGCCAGCAGTGAAGCGGAAGGGGCGTCCGGGGAGCTGTTTTTT	CASSEAEGASGELFF
TRBD2	TRBJ2-5	NA	TRBV9	TGTGCCAGCAGCGCGGCTAGCGGGGGGGAGCTACAGGAAGAGACCCAGTACTTC	CASSAASGGELQEETQYF
TRBD1	TRBJ2-7	NA	TRBV7-9	TGTGCCAGCAGCGCGGGACAGGGATTCTACGAGCAGTACTTC	CASSAGQGFYEQYF
NA	TRBJ2-1	once	TRBV30	TGTGCCTGGAGTGTACTTCGGGACAGCGGGTACAATGAGCAGTTCTTC	CAWSVLRDSGYNEQFF
NA	TRBJ2-2	NA	TRBV29-1	TGCAGCGTTGTCCCCTCTAGAGAGACCGGGGAGCTGTTTTTT	CSVVPSRETGELFF
TRBD1	TRBJ1-1	NA	TRBV30	TGTGCCTGGATTACAACCGGGACAGGACGAACTGAAGCTTTCTTT	CAWITTGTGRTEAFF
NA	TRBJ2-3	NA	TRBV11-3	TGTGCCAGCAGCGACGGGAGATCCGATACGCAGTATTTT	CASSDGRSDTQYF
NA	TRBJ1-2	once	TRBV10-3	TGTGCCATCAGTGAGTTCGGAGAGTCGACCTGGGGCTACACCTTC	CAISEFGESTWGYTF
NA	TRBJ1-3	NA	TRBV6-6	TGTGCCAGCAGTTACGAGACTGCAGTTGGAAACACCATATATTTT	CASSYETAVGNTIYF
TRBD1	TRBJ2-3	NA	TRBV7-8	TGTGCCAGCAGCTTAAGGGCCGGACAGGGGAGGACAGATACGCAGTATTTT	CASSLRAGQGRTDTQYF
TRBD1	TRBJ1-1	NA	TRBV19	TGTGCCAGTAGCAAGGACAGGGGCAGCACTGAAGCTTTCTTT	CASSKDRGSTEAFF
TRBD2	TRBJ2-2	NA	TRBV5-4	TGTGCCAGCAGCTTGGGCCCGGGACTAGCGGACGGGGAGCTGTTTTTT	CASSLGPGLADGELFF
NA	TRBJ1-6	few	TRBV27	TGTGCCAGCAGTTTTCCTAAGGGGCCAATCCACTTT	CASSFPKGPIHF
NA	TRBJ1-5	NA	TRBV19	TGTGCCAGTAGTCCGCGGGGCCGAGGCGATCAGCCCCAGCATTTT	CASSPRGRGDQPQHF
NA	TRBJ2-7	once	TRBV11-1	TGTGCCAGCAGCTTAGAAAGCTCGGGACATTCTTTTTCCTACGAGCAGTACTTC	CASSLESSGHSFSYEQYF
NA	TRBJ1-3	NA	TRBV7-9	TGTGCCAGCAGCTTATTCGCAGGGCTCTCTGGAAACACCATATATTTT	CASSLFAGLSGNTIYF
NA	TRBJ2-7	NA	TRBV25-1	TGTGCCAGCAGCCCTCGGACTCCCGAGGTGCCGCACGAGCAGTACTTC	CASSPRTPEVPHEQYF
NA	TRBJ1-3	NA	TRBV4-1	TGCGCCAGCAGCCAGGCAGACAGCTCTGGAAACACCATATATTTT	CASSQADSSGNTIYF
TRBD1	TRBJ1-2	NA	TRBV29-1	TGCAGCGCAGTACACAGGGGGACTTCATATGGCTACACCTTC	CSAVHRGTSYGYTF
NA	TRBJ1-2	once	TRBV28	TGTGCCAGCAGTTTCTCCGAGGCGGGTGGCTACACCTTC	CASSFSEAGGYTF
TRBD1	TRBJ1-2	once	TRBV6-1	TGTGCCAGCAGTGAACGTACAGGGGGTTATGGCTACACCTTC	CASSERTGGYGYTF
TRBD1	TRBJ2-2	NA	TRBV30	TGTGCCTGGCTACGTTCAAAGATGGGACAGGGGTCGGGCACCGGGGAGCTGTTTTTT	CAWLRSKMGQGSGTGELFF
TRBD1	TRBJ1-2	NA	TRBV2	TGTGCCAGCAGTGACGGCAGGGGGTATGGCTACACCTTC	CASSDGRGYGYTF
TRBD1	TRBJ2-7	NA	TRBV29-1	TGCAGCGTTGAAGGTGAGAGGGGGCAGGGCTACGAGCAGTACTTC	CSVEGERGQGYEQYF
NA	TRBJ2-1	NA	TRBV27	TGTGCCAGCAGTTTATCAGAGGGATACTACAATGAGCAGTTCTTC	CASSLSEGYYNEQFF
TRBD2	TRBJ2-1	few	TRBV5-6	TGTGCCAGCAGCCGGGGACTAGCGGGGGGTCCCTACAATGAGCAGTTCTTC	CASSRGLAGGPYNEQFF
TRBD2	TRBJ2-1	NA	TRBV7-6	TGTGCCGGAGCGGGGAGCTCCTACAATGAGCAGTTCTTC	CAGAGSSYNEQFF
TRBD1	TRBJ1-5	NA	TRBV5-8	TGTGCCAGCAGCCTGGCAGGGACAGGCAAACAGCCCCAGCATTTT	CASSLAGTGKQPQHF